The 12 T cell receptor beta chains reported below all come from one sample, sequenced in a study of blood T cell repertoires in COVID-19. TCRdb keeps only in-frame clones here, not all; method: immunoSEQ multiplex PCR. The sample yields 200,000 to 300,000 clones, 80% to 90% seen once. Specimen: peripheral blood. The receptors derive from a man aged 55 to 69 with acute or convalescent COVID-19.

This chain joins TRBV28 and TRBJ2-7; TRBD1 matches at 7 bases. The CDR3 loop spans 15 amino acids. Looked up from germline, CDR1 is MDHEN and CDR2 is SYDVKM. The junction had 12 bases not matched to a gene; V was cut back by 5 bases and J by 5 bases. This CDR3 reads CASSPILDRDDEQYF. The CDR3 bases are TGTGCCAGCAGTCCTATTTTAGACAGGGATGACGAGCAGTACTTC.

The chain recombines TRBV5-1 with TRBJ1-4, with D possibly TRBD1 on 5 matching bases. The V end lost 4 bases, the J end lost 4 bases, and 11 bases lay between the germline ends. Germline-derived CDR1 and CDR2 are SGHRS and YFSETQ. CDR3 length: 14 residues. The DNA for the CDR3 is TGCGCCAGCAGCAGCGACAGAGATAATGAAAAACTGTTTTTT. This codes for CASSSDRDNEKLFF.

The chain carries TRBV28 and TRBJ2-5; D is unresolved. The CDR3 is made up of 14 amino acids. The V gene's germline CDR1 is MDHEN and CDR2 SYDVKM. The V gene lost 5 bases and the J gene lost 5 bases, with 15 bases spanning the gap. For the CDR3, the DNA is TGTGCCAGCAGTCCCCCCCCTCTATCGGAGACCCAGTACTTC. As protein: CASSPPPLSETQYF.

This chain connects TRBV6-1 to TRBJ1-5; maybe TRBD1 (5 bases). The CDR3 runs 15 residues. Germline loops: CDR1 MNHNS, CDR2 SASEGT. Trimming left V 7 bases short and J 3 bases short, with 16 bases between. The CDR3 nucleotides read TGTGCCAGCACTACCCAGGGAAGGGACAATCAGCCCCAGCATTTT. Amino acid sequence: CASTTQGRDNQPQHF.

V usage is TRBV19 and J usage is TRBJ2-1; 11 bases are shared with TRBD2. The V gene end was trimmed by 4 bases and the J gene end by 5 bases; junction bases not matched to a gene: 10. The CDR3 length is 17 residues. Looked up from germline, CDR1 is LNHDA and CDR2 is SQIVND (reference sequence). As DNA, the CDR3 is TGTGCCAGTAGTAAAACGCTAGCGGGAGGAGTCGACAATGAGCAGTTCTTC. It yields the protein CASSKTLAGGVDNEQFF.

The CDR3 spells CASSLVPGMGEQYF. CDR3 DNA sequence: TGCGCCAGCAGCTTGGTGCCGGGAATGGGGGAGCAGTACTTC. The chain has TRBV5-1 and TRBJ2-7; possibly TRBD2 for D (5 bases). This CDR3 has 14 residues. Germline V CDR1 and CDR2: SGHRS, YFSETQ. Trimming took 0 bases from V and 7 from J, leaving 14 bases between them. Filled out from reference TRBV5-1 and TRBJ2-7, the complete variable domain reads KAGVTQTPRYLIKTRGQQVTLSCSPISGHRSVSWYQQTPGQGLQFLFEYFSETQRNKGNFPGRFSGRQFSNSRSEMNVSTLELGDSALYLCASSLVPGMGEQYFGPGTRLTVT.

The chain uses TRBV7-9 and TRBJ2-7; TRBD1 might be the D (5 bases). V gave up 1 base and J gave up 3 bases, with 10 bases separating them. The CDR3 is made up of 14 amino acids. Per germline, CDR1 SEHNR and CDR2 FQNEAQ (reference sequence). The CDR3: CASSLELRVYEQYF. CDR3 nucleotide sequence: TGTGCCAGCAGCTTAGAGCTCAGGGTCTACGAGCAGTACTTC.

This chain connects TRBV5-1 to TRBJ2-7, with TRBD2 matching over 8 bases. Germline-derived CDR1 and CDR2 are SGHRS and YFSETQ. The length of the CDR3 is 16 residues. V lost 0 bases, J lost 2 bases, and 7 bases stayed unmatched. CDR3 sequence: CASSLVESGGPYEQYF. CDR3 in DNA: TGCGCCAGCAGCTTGGTGGAGAGCGGGGGTCCCTACGAGCAGTACTTC.

V usage is TRBV18 and J usage is TRBJ1-2; maybe TRBD1 (6 bases). Germline CDR1 is KGHSH and CDR2 is LQKENI. This CDR3 is built from 16 residues. Trimming shortened V by 3 bases and J by 4 bases, and 18 bases separated the two germline ends. CDR3 bases: TGTGCCAGCTCACCCTCCCACAGGGCTCGGAGCTATGGCTACACCTTC. Translating gives CASSPSHRARSYGYTF.

J is TRBJ2-7 and V is TRBV10-1; TRBD2 aligns across 11 bases. The V segment lost 6 bases and the J segment 6 bases; nucleotides outside the gene matches: 13. The length of the CDR3 is 16 residues. Germline CDR1 is WNHNN and CDR2 is SYGVQD (reference sequence). CDR3 sequence: CASSQGLAEESSEQYF. As DNA, the CDR3 is TGCGCCAGCAGCCAGGGACTAGCGGAAGAGTCAAGCGAGCAGTACTTC.

The chain links TRBV10-3 to TRBJ1-1; D gene uncertain. The CDR3 loop spans 13 amino acids. V dropped 10 bases and J dropped 1 base, with 13 bases sitting between them. The V gene's germline CDR1 is ENHRY and CDR2 SYGVKD. CDR3 nucleotide sequence: TGTGCCACCAGATACGGGGAGAACACTGAAGCTTTCTTT. This gives the protein CATRYGENTEAFF.

This clone has a handful of counts. The rearrangement uses TRBV9 and TRBJ2-7; D is uncertain. The length of the CDR3 is 13 residues. V dropped 0 bases and J dropped 5 bases, with 9 bases sitting between them. CDR1 SGDLS and CDR2 YYNGEE come from the germline V gene. This CDR3 reads CASSVAPSDEQYF. CDR3 nucleotide sequence: TGTGCCAGCAGCGTAGCCCCGAGTGACGAGCAGTACTTC.